This TCR beta chain was recovered during a study of CD8+ T cells in alopecia areata. Study background: Treated patients swallowed 5 to 10 mg of oral tofacitinib twice daily.

There are 17 residues in the CDR3. Germline assignment: CDR1 SQVTM and CDR2 ANQGSEA. Noted treatment: oral pan-JAK inhibitor, 5-10 mg twice daily. Points from the study as a whole: Unlike in mice, where it was clearer, TCR sharing across patients was less clear, possibly HLA-related. For lesional scalp, especially alopecia totalis/universalis, clonality was higher than in normal scalp.

As concerns this clone: As yet, its antigen is unknown.

Once RNA had been extracted, it was reverse transcribed into cDNA to act as the sequencing template. Data came from immunoSEQ multiplex PCR; TCRdb stores just in-frame clones and leaves some out. The profile covers about 100,000 clones, with 44% appearing a single time and roughly a sixth taken by the ten largest. The material sequenced was CD8+ T cells sorted from blood, taken at week 24, from a patient treated with tofacitinib. The receptor was isolated from a human donor with alopecia areata. The rearrangement joins TRBV29-1 to TRBJ2-5; 9 bases agree with TRBD2. The last part of the DNA fits TRBJ2-7 better; the J call may be wrong. The CDR3 DNA reads TGCAGCGTTGAAGATCGTATTAGCGGGAGTCCCTCCTACGAGCAGTACTTC. Translation gives CSVEDRISGSPSYEQYF.